These 22 T cell receptor beta chains were all obtained from the same sample, sequenced in a study of cytomegalovirus exposure and HLA in healthy donors. PCR primers comprised 60 Vbeta and 13 Jbeta primers. TCRdb keeps only in-frame clones here, not all; method: immunoSEQ multiplex PCR. The sample shows about 120,000 clones, roughly 63% of them seen only once. Sequenced input: PBMCs. Every receptor here comes from a man aged 40-55 years in good health and CMV-seropositive.

In its sample, this clone was seen a few times. The chain combines TRBV6-5 with TRBJ1-2, with D possibly TRBD1 on 6 matching bases. Between the trimmed V and J ends, which lost 7 bases and 4 bases, there was a span of 19 bases. The CDR3 runs to 15 residues. Germline CDR1 and CDR2: MNHEY and SVGAGI. The CDR3: CASTSGEGISYGYTF. In DNA, the CDR3 is TGTGCCAGCACCTCAGGGGAGGGTATTAGCTATGGCTACACCTTC.

V usage is TRBV7-9 and J usage is TRBJ1-4, with TRBD1 as a possible D gene (5 bases). Germline V gives CDR1 SEHNR, CDR2 FQNEAQ (reference sequence). V was shortened by 11 bases and J by 6 bases, with 13 bases between the two germline ends. The CDR3 has 12 amino acids. This CDR3 reads CALGVVDEKLFF. In nucleotides, the CDR3 is TGTGCCCTAGGGGTAGTGGATGAAAAACTGTTTTTT.

This clone was seen just once. This chain links TRBV5-1 with TRBJ2-2; 8 bases agree with TRBD1. The CDR3 extends over 15 amino acids. Germline CDR1 reads SGHRS; CDR2 reads YFSETQ. V lost 1 base and J lost 6; bases outside the gene matches: 5. In DNA form, the CDR3 reads TGCGCCAGCAGCTTGTCGACAGGGGTTGCCGGGGAGCTGTTTTTT. The encoded protein is CASSLSTGVAGELFF.

The chain is built from TRBV10-3 and TRBJ2-3; 9 nucleotides match TRBD1. Germline V lookup: CDR1 ENHRY, CDR2 SYGVKD. This CDR3 spans 15 amino acids. V shed 6 bases, J shed 6 bases, and the junction held 10 bases outside the gene matches. The CDR3: CAIRSGTGNIDTQYF. The CDR3, as DNA: TGTGCCATCAGATCCGGGACAGGGAACATCGATACGCAGTATTTT.

This clone was recorded a few times. The chain carries TRBV28 and TRBJ2-3; D might be TRBD1 (6 bases). CDR3 length: 16 amino acids. The V gene's germline CDR1 is MDHEN and CDR2 SYDVKM. With 2 bases removed from V and 2 bases from J, the gap between germline ends came to 14 bases. The CDR3 DNA is TGTGCCAGCAGTTTAGGGCAGGGGCCATACACAGATACGCAGTATTTT. Translated, it gives CASSLGQGPYTDTQYF.

This rearrangement joins TRBV7-9 to TRBJ1-2; 10 bases line up with TRBD1. The trim removed 4 bases at V and 1 base at J, leaving 6 bases unmatched. The CDR3 totals 16 residues. The V gene's germline CDR1 is SEHNR and CDR2 FQNEAQ (reference sequence). CDR3 amino acids: CASSSRGTGDNYGYTF. The CDR3 coding sequence is TGTGCCAGCAGCTCGAGGGGGACAGGGGATAACTATGGCTACACCTTC.

The chain joins TRBV6-5 to TRBJ2-5; 10 positions agree with TRBD2. Germline V gene lookup returns CDR1 MNHEY and CDR2 SVGAGI. The CDR3 runs 14 residues. V gave up 6 bases and J gave up 5 bases; unmatched junction bases: 6. CDR3 sequence (DNA): TGTGCCAGCAGATCGGGACTAGCGCGGGAGACCCAGTACTTC. Residues: CASRSGLARETQYF.

This clone was detected a few times. V usage is TRBV7-2 and J usage is TRBJ2-5; possibly TRBD2 for D (5 bases). CDR3 size: 14 residues. Germline V lookup: CDR1 SGHTA, CDR2 FQGNSA. Deletions cut 3 bases from V and 6 bases from J, with 14 bases between. DNA of the CDR3: TGTGCCAGCAGCTTGGCTCACCCGGGGAAGACCCAGTACTTC. This gives the protein CASSLAHPGKTQYF.

In this sample, this clone turned up a few times. The chain has TRBV6-7 and TRBJ2-1; 11 bases agree with TRBD2. TRBV6-7 is labeled an ORF, and its function is uncertain. Germline trimming cut 8 bases from V and 6 bases from J; bases unmatched to any gene: 15. The CDR3 loop spans 17 amino acids. CDR3 DNA sequence: TGTGCCAGCGTTTTAGCGGGGGGGTTTAAGCTGGGCAATGAGCAGTTCTTC. Residues: CASVLAGGFKLGNEQFF.

The rearrangement joins TRBV6-1 to TRBJ1-2; TRBD1 matches 8 bases. The CDR3 extends over 15 amino acids. Germline CDR1 MNHNS, CDR2 SASEGT. After removal of 5 bases from V and 1 base from J, the junction contained 6 bases not matched to a gene. CDR3 in DNA: TGTGCCAGCAGTCAGGGGACAGGCCTTAACTATGGCTACACCTTC. Translating gives CASSQGTGLNYGYTF.

This rearrangement joins TRBV6-1 to TRBJ1-1; 7 bases agree with TRBD1. Germline assignment: CDR1 MNHNS and CDR2 SASEGT. The ends lost 2 bases at V and 6 bases at J; junction bases unmatched: 12. CDR3 size: 16 residues. CDR3 DNA: TGTGCCAGCAGTGAAAAGGGGGCGGGCTGGCTGTCTGAAGCTTTCTTT. Translation gives CASSEKGAGWLSEAFF.

The chain uses TRBV10-3 and TRBJ1-2; D is perhaps TRBD1 (6 bases). V was cut by 10 bases and J by 2 bases, with 14 bases left in between. The CDR3 extends over 13 amino acids. The germline gives CDR1 ENHRY, CDR2 SYGVKD. In DNA, the CDR3 is TGTGCCACCTATAAGGGGGGGAACTATGGCTACACCTTC. Translating it yields CATYKGGNYGYTF.

In its sample, this clone was seen once. The chain links TRBV19 to TRBJ2-1; 8 bases match TRBD2. This CDR3 contains 15 residues. V was clipped by 6 bases and J by 6 bases; unmatched bases: 10. Germline CDR1 is LNHDA and CDR2 is SQIVND (reference sequence). The CDR3 DNA follows: TGTGCCAGTAGAAGGGAACTAGCGGCCCTCAATGAGCAGTTCTTC. It encodes CASRRELAALNEQFF.

The V call is TRBV29-1, the J call TRBJ1-1, with 8 positions matching TRBD1. V trimming: 6 bases; J trimming: 0 bases; junction bases outside the gene matches: 3. The CDR3 consists of 13 residues. Germline V lookup: CDR1 SQVTM, CDR2 ANQGSEA. The CDR3 region has the DNA TGCAGCGTCCCAGGGGGCATGAACACTGAAGCTTTCTTT. Protein product: CSVPGGMNTEAFF.

This clone was seen ten or more times. The chain recombines TRBV25-1 with TRBJ2-7; 9 bases fit TRBD1. From germline, CDR1 is MGHDK and CDR2 SYGVNS. V was clipped by 4 bases and J by 3 bases; unmatched bases: 4. The length of the CDR3 is 14 residues. CDR3 coding DNA: TGTGCCAGCAGTGTACAGGGGGCCCGCTACGAGCAGTACTTC. This gives the protein CASSVQGARYEQYF.

This clone was seen a few times. The chain couples TRBV6-1 to TRBJ1-1, with D possibly TRBD1 on 6 matching bases. Germline V gives CDR1 MNHNS, CDR2 SASEGT. V gave up 3 bases and J gave up 7 bases, with 9 bases separating them. This CDR3 region has 12 residues. CDR3 sequence (DNA): TGTGCCAGCAGTGAGACAGGAGGTGAAGCTTTCTTT. Its translation is CASSETGGEAFF.

This clone was seen a handful of times. V gene TRBV5-1 combines with J gene TRBJ1-4; D perhaps matches TRBD1 (6 bases). This CDR3 is built from 15 residues. The germline CDR1 and CDR2 sequences are SGHRS and YFSETQ. Trimming took off 4 bases at V and 7 bases at J, with 17 bases between the two ends. The CDR3: CASSRQASQGEKLFF. The CDR3 DNA reads TGCGCCAGCAGCAGACAGGCCTCCCAGGGTGAAAAACTGTTTTTT.

The genes are TRBV29-1 and TRBJ2-1; 10 bases are a match to TRBD2. The CDR3 runs to 16 residues. Unmatched junction bases numbered 12, after V lost 2 bases and J lost 8 bases. Germline lookup yields CDR1 SQVTM and CDR2 ANQGSEA. The CDR3 DNA follows: TGCAGCGTTGAAAGGCTAGCGGGAGTGGGGGGCCATGAGCAGTTCTTC. Translated: CSVERLAGVGGHEQFF.

This clone was seen more than once but under ten times. Other nucleotide sequences in the sample specify the same CDR3. The gene calls are TRBV30 and TRBJ2-7; D remains unclear. This CDR3 is 13 amino acids long. V lost 1 base and J lost 0, with 7 bases in between. Looked up from germline, CDR1 is GTSNPN and CDR2 is SVGIG (reference sequence). CDR3 DNA: TGTGCCTGGAGTGATGGCAGCTCCTACGAGCAGTACTTC. Its protein product is CAWSDGSSYEQYF.

This chain links TRBV5-1 with TRBJ1-5; TRBD1 might be the D (6 bases). CDR1 is SGHRS and CDR2 is YFSETQ in the germline V gene. V was cut by 8 bases and J by 4 bases, with 16 bases left in between. CDR3 length equals 14 residues. The CDR3 reads CASITQGCNQPQHF. The CDR3 region has the DNA TGCGCCAGTATTACCCAGGGGTGTAATCAGCCCCAGCATTTT.

This clone was counted a single time. This sequence joins TRBV6-1 and TRBJ1-1, with a possible D match to TRBD1 (6 bases). V gave up 6 bases and J gave up 3 bases, with 14 bases separating them. This CDR3 region has 14 residues. The germline V gene has CDR1 MNHNS and CDR2 SASEGT. The CDR3 sequence is CASREQGLDTEAFF. CDR3 nucleotide sequence: TGTGCCAGCAGAGAACAGGGATTAGACACTGAAGCTTTCTTT.

The rearrangement uses TRBV5-6 and TRBJ1-1; the D gene is possibly TRBD1 (5 bases). CDR3 length equals 16 residues. The ends were cut back, 1 base at V and 4 bases at J, with 17 bases in the middle. CDR1 is SGHDT and CDR2 is YYEEEE in the germline V gene. Written as DNA, the CDR3 is TGTGCCAGCAGCTTGCGGGTTGGGGCCTCGATCACTGAAGCTTTCTTT. Encoded protein: CASSLRVGASITEAFF. Together with reference TRBV5-6 and TRBJ1-1, the CDR3 gives the full variable domain: DAGVTQSPTHLIKTRGQQVTLRCSPKSGHDTVSWYQQALGQGPQFIFQYYEEEERQRGNFPDRFSGHQFPNYSSELNVNALLLGDSALYLCASSLRVGASITEAFFGQGTRLTVV.